The T cell receptor (beta chain) described here comes from a study of blood T cell repertoires in COVID-19. Study information: Collection of acute and convalescent COVID-19 samples took place in the United States, Italy and Spain.

As handled by the study authors: Estimation of nucleated cell counts was performed using reference gene primer amplification. Profiling relied on immunoSEQ multiplex PCR, and the TCRdb table lists in-frame clones only, not all of them. V and J calls and clone size are as listed in that table; D and trimming were resolved from the DNA. There are more than 85,000 clones in the sample; about 80% occur only once, and more than 15% lies in the top ten. Germline lookup yields CDR1 SNHLY and CDR2 FYNNEI. This CDR3 contains 12 residues. Trimming left V 6 bases short and J 6 bases short, with 8 bases between.

The receptor's source is a man at least 80 years old with acute or convalescent COVID-19. J is TRBJ2-2 and V is TRBV2, with unresolved D. The sample was peripheral blood. The CDR3 nucleotides are TGTGCCAGCAGGCGGTTCTCCGGGGAGCTGTTTTTT. Protein product: CASRRFSGELFF.